These 21 T cell receptor beta chains originate from one sample sequenced in a study of T cells in Graves' hyperthyroidism and ophthalmopathy. RNA transcripts gave rise to amplified TCR beta CDR3 regions. Primed by the HTBI set, a first-round RT-PCR was run on the TCR CDR3. TCRdb reanalysed the multiplex PCR reads using MiXCR and keeps one entry per CDR3 protein. Seen here are 340,000 or so distinct CDR3 sequences, around 20% observed once, and the top ten hold around half. Specimen: blood. The receptors derive from a woman aged 45 to 65 with Graves' hyperthyroidism.

At least ten counts were recorded for this clonotype. This chain uses TRBV28 with TRBJ1-5, with D hard to call. This CDR3 comprises 13 residues. Trimming took 4 bases from V and 1 from J, leaving 5 bases between them. Germline assignment: CDR1 MDHEN and CDR2 SYDVKM. CDR3 amino acids: CASSSASNQPQHF. The CDR3 region has the DNA TGTGCCAGCAGTTCCGCCAGCAATCAGCCCCAGCATTTT.

V is TRBV2 and J is TRBJ1-4; a weak D match, TRBD1 (5 bases). V lost 2 bases, J lost 0 bases, and 10 bases lay in between. This CDR3 has 16 amino acids. Germline CDR1 is SNHLY and CDR2 is FYNNEI. CDR3 sequence (DNA): TGTGCCAGCAGTGAAATTGACAGCGCAACTAATGAAAAACTGTTTTTT. Translating gives CASSEIDSATNEKLFF. Looking up the rest from reference TRBV2 and TRBJ1-4 gives the full variable domain: EPEVTQTPSHQVTQMGQEVILRCVPISNHLYFYWYRQILGQKVEFLVSFYNNEISEKSEIFDDQFSVERPDGSNFTLKIRSTKLEDSAMYFCASSEIDSATNEKLFFGSGTQLSVL.

This clonotype was counted ten times or more. The chain links TRBV28 to TRBJ2-7, with TRBD1 as a possible D gene (6 bases). Germline V lookup: CDR1 MDHEN, CDR2 SYDVKM. V was pared by 7 bases and J by 4 bases, with 11 bases between. This CDR3 region has 12 residues. The chain's CDR3 is CASKGQTYEQYF. DNA of the CDR3: TGTGCCAGCAAAGGACAGACTTACGAGCAGTACTTC.

Only a few counts were recorded for this clonotype. This chain joins TRBV6-2 or TRBV6-3 and TRBJ1-1; TRBD1 might be the D (6 bases). Trimming stripped 5 bases from V and 7 bases from J, with 17 bases between. Germline CDR1 is MNHEY and CDR2 is SVGEGT. The CDR3 contains 14 residues. CDR3 DNA sequence: TGTGCCAGCAGTGAACCGGGACACAGGTTTGAAGCTTTCTTT. Translated, it gives CASSEPGHRFEAFF.

This clonotype was seen many times. The chain is built from TRBV6-6 and TRBJ1-1; no firm D call. The germline CDR1 and CDR2 sequences are MNHNY and SVGAGI (reference sequence). V lost 2 bases to trimming and J lost 0 bases, with 4 bases between them. This CDR3 contains 13 residues. The CDR3 sequence is CASSYAVNTEAFF. In DNA, the CDR3 is TGTGCCAGCAGTTACGCGGTGAACACTGAAGCTTTCTTT.

This chain connects TRBV5-6 to TRBJ2-7; TRBD2 matches 9 bases. The CDR3 sequence is 16 residues long. CDR1 SGHDT and CDR2 YYEEEE come from the germline V gene. V lost 0 bases, J lost 1 base, and 5 bases stayed unmatched. The CDR3 is CASSLESLAGSYEQYF. In DNA, the CDR3 is TGTGCCAGCAGCTTGGAGTCGCTAGCGGGATCCTACGAGCAGTACTTC.

This clonotype was picked up a small number of times. CDR3 amino acids: CASLPITGNTEAFF. Here the CDR3 DNA reads TGCGCCAGCCTACCGATTACAGGGAACACTGAAGCTTTCTTT. This rearrangement joins TRBV10-2 to TRBJ1-1; D possibly corresponds to TRBD1 (5 bases). Germline CDR1 WSHSY, CDR2 SAAADI. Trimming took off 8 bases at V and 1 base at J, with 14 bases between the two ends. The CDR3 runs 14 residues.

This clonotype was seen more than once but under ten times. The CDR3 reads CASSETGQGRGTQYF. CDR3 nucleotide sequence: TGTGCCAGCAGTGAAACAGGACAGGGAAGGGGGACCCAGTACTTC. The genes are TRBV2 and TRBJ2-5, with 8 bases identical to TRBD1. There are 15 residues in the CDR3. The germline V gene has CDR1 SNHLY and CDR2 FYNNEI. Trimming removed 2 bases from V and 7 bases from J; junction bases left unmatched: 9.

This clonotype turned up a few times. The chain carries TRBV19 and TRBJ2-1; 8 bases map to TRBD1. V gave up 4 bases and J gave up 3 bases; unmatched junction bases: 5. Germline lookup yields CDR1 LNHDA and CDR2 SQIVND (reference sequence). The CDR3 is made up of 15 amino acids. In nucleotides, the CDR3 is TGTGCCAGTAGTACCGACAGGGGATTCTACAATGAGCAGTTCTTC. Its translation: CASSTDRGFYNEQFF.

This clonotype was found many times. J is TRBJ2-1 and V is TRBV28, with D perhaps matching TRBD1 or TRBD2 (6 bases each). Germline V gives CDR1 MDHEN, CDR2 SYDVKM. Deletions cut 7 bases from V and 4 bases from J, with 11 bases between. This CDR3 region has 13 residues. The CDR3 sequence: CASIPGAYNEQFF. The CDR3, as DNA: TGTGCCAGCATCCCGGGGGCTTACAATGAGCAGTTCTTC.

J is TRBJ1-5 and V is TRBV6-2 or TRBV6-3, with TRBD1 matching over 8 bases. Germline-derived CDR1 and CDR2 are MNHEY and SVGEGT. With 1 base clipped from V and 0 bases from J, the junction kept 8 bases outside the gene matches. The length of the CDR3 is 18 residues. CDR3 amino acids: CASSYFGQGGLSNQPQHF. The CDR3 DNA sequence: TGTGCCAGCAGTTACTTCGGACAGGGAGGTCTTAGCAATCAGCCCCAGCATTTT.

This clonotype was seen repeatedly, ten times or more. The chain recombines TRBV20-1 with TRBJ2-1, with 7 bases that match TRBD2. J gave up 6 bases and V 6 bases, and 8 bases lay outside the gene matches. CDR3 size: 13 residues. Looked up from germline, CDR1 is DFQATT and CDR2 is SNEGSKA (reference sequence). CDR3 protein: CSAMRGSFNEQFF. CDR3 bases: TGCAGTGCGATGCGCGGGAGCTTCAATGAGCAGTTCTTC.

This clonotype was picked up many times. V usage is TRBV5-5 and J usage is TRBJ2-2; D may correspond to TRBD1 or TRBD2 (5 bases each). CDR1 is SGHKS, CDR2 YYEKEE, per germline (reference sequence). CDR3 length equals 14 residues. V lost 4 bases and J lost 4, with 11 bases in between. CDR3 loop: CASSGTYSTGELFF. Written as DNA, the CDR3 is TGTGCCAGCAGCGGGACCTACTCCACCGGGGAGCTGTTTTTT. The variable domain in full, completed from reference TRBV5-5 and TRBJ2-2, reads DAGVTQSPTHLIKTRGQQVTLRCSPISGHKSVSWYQQVLGQGPQFIFQYYEKEERGRGNFPDRFSARQFPNYSSELNVNALLLGDSALYLCASSGTYSTGELFFGEGSRLTVL.

This clonotype was observed at least ten times. CDR3 protein: CASSSQSRVNTEAFF. The CDR3 DNA reads TGTGCCAGCAGTTCTCAAAGTAGGGTTAACACTGAAGCTTTCTTT. V and J are TRBV7-2 and TRBJ1-1; D is ambiguous. The V end was cut by 6 bases, the J end by 2 bases, with 16 bases between. The V gene's germline CDR1 is SGHTA and CDR2 FQGNSA. This CDR3 is 15 amino acids long.

This clonotype was picked up many times. The chain couples TRBV6-1 to TRBJ1-1, with D possibly matching TRBD1 (6 bases). This CDR3 has 14 residues. Trimming removed 6 bases at V and 2 bases at J, with 13 bases between. In germline, CDR1 is MNHNS, CDR2 SASEGT. Written as DNA, the CDR3 is TGTGCCAGCAGAATGCAGGGGAGTAACACTGAAGCTTTCTTT. Amino acid sequence: CASRMQGSNTEAFF.

This clonotype was seen only a few times. V gene TRBV7-9 combines with J gene TRBJ2-7; 7 bases agree with TRBD1. V lost 3 bases and J lost 6; bases outside the gene matches: 5. Germline lookup yields CDR1 SEHNR and CDR2 FQNEAQ (reference sequence). This CDR3 is built from 13 residues. This CDR3 reads CASSFPRGSEQYF. DNA for the CDR3: TGTGCCAGCAGCTTTCCCAGGGGGAGCGAGCAGTACTTC.

This clonotype was counted between two and nine times. The V gene is TRBV28, the J gene TRBJ1-4; D is possibly TRBD1 (5 bases). CDR1 is MDHEN and CDR2 is SYDVKM in the germline V gene. The CDR3 sequence is 15 residues long. V was clipped by 4 bases and J by 8 bases, with 17 bases between them. The CDR3 coding sequence is TGTGCCAGCAGTTCGCGGACACCTGGCGGGGAAAAACTGTTTTTT. This gives the protein CASSSRTPGGEKLFF.

This clonotype was observed many times. The CDR3, as DNA: TGTGCCAGCAGCCAAGTCGACTACGAGCAGTACTTC. It encodes CASSQVDYEQYF. The V gene is TRBV3-1, the J gene TRBJ2-7; no clear D gene. Between the trimmed V and J ends, which lost 1 base and 3 bases, there was a span of 4 bases. The germline CDR1 and CDR2 sequences are LGHDT and YNNKEL (reference sequence). The CDR3 is 12 amino acids.

In its sample, this clonotype was seen a few times. The chain has TRBV5-1 and TRBJ1-2; TRBD1 matches 7 bases. The germline V gene encodes CDR1 SGHRS and CDR2 YFSETQ. This CDR3 contains 18 residues. Trimming at V came to 0 bases and at J to 6 bases, leaving 17 bases not matched to a gene. CDR3: CASSLGGVSDRSMDGYTF. In DNA form, the CDR3 reads TGCGCCAGCAGCTTGGGCGGGGTCTCGGACAGGTCAATGGATGGCTACACCTTC. Combining the CDR3 with reference TRBV5-1 and TRBJ1-2 gives the whole variable domain KAGVTQTPRYLIKTRGQQVTLSCSPISGHRSVSWYQQTPGQGLQFLFEYFSETQRNKGNFPGRFSGRQFSNSRSEMNVSTLELGDSALYLCASSLGGVSDRSMDGYTFGSGTRLTVV.

This clonotype has ten or more counts. This rearrangement joins TRBV5-1 to TRBJ2-3; 8 bases are a match to TRBD2. Trimming at V came to 3 bases and at J to 6 bases, leaving 9 bases not matched to a gene. Looked up from germline, CDR1 is SGHRS and CDR2 is YFSETQ. This CDR3 has 15 residues. In nucleotides, the CDR3 is TGCGCCAGCAGCTCTCGGGGTAGCGGGGCGGATACGCAGTATTTT. It specifies CASSSRGSGADTQYF.

A few counts support this clonotype. The rearrangement joins TRBV20-1 to TRBJ2-5; 12 nucleotides align to TRBD2. The germline V gene has CDR1 DFQATT and CDR2 SNEGSKA (reference sequence). This CDR3 is 14 amino acids long. Trimming cost V 6 bases and J 3 bases; bases outside gene matches: 5. In nucleotides, the CDR3 is TGCAGTGCGTTGACTAGCGGGGGTGAAGAGACCCAGTACTTC. This sequence encodes CSALTSGGEETQYF.